This entry is about one TCR beta chain. Its antigen remains unidentified. Germline V lookup: CDR1 LNHDA, CDR2 SQIVND (reference sequence). Trimming left V 4 bases short and J 3 bases short, with 10 bases between. CDR3 length: 13 amino acids. The sample is drawn from a study of CD8 T cells in acute hepatitis C reinfection. Time point noted: naive CD8 control sorted from an acute-time-point sample. Acute primary HCV meant a new positive RNA or antibody result following a negative test within 24 weeks. Libraries were prepared by immunoSEQ multiplex PCR; TCRdb keeps only in-frame clonotypes and omits some of them. The sample has about 38,000 clones; 80% to 90% are singletons. Study outcomes and limitations: CDR3 sequences shared with other epitopes were rare.

This rearrangement joins TRBV19 to TRBJ2-7, with a weak D call TRBD2 (6 bases). What was sequenced was naive CD8+ T cells from PBMCs. The receptor comes from a young man with chronic hepatitis C. The CDR3 loop reads CASSTGEGYEQYF. DNA for the CDR3: TGTGCCAGTAGTACGGGGGAAGGCTACGAGCAGTACTTC.